This TCR beta chain emerged from a study of Ad26.COV2.S vaccination and SARS-CoV-2 variants (dated by TCRdb to the early 2020s). General notes on the study: Vaccine-arm donors came from COV1001, a multicentre, randomized, double-blind, placebo-controlled phase I-IIa trial of Ad26.COV2.S in healthy adults. Investigators did not know the trial group allocation while performing experiments and assessing outcomes. A total of some 30 samples were included in the TCR-sequenced set, comprising about 20 Ad26.COV2.S vaccine recipients, 5 placebo recipients and 8 SARS-CoV-2 convalescent individuals. Sequencing of the TCRbeta repertoire served to evaluate the specificity and breadth of SARS-CoV-2-reactive T cell receptors following Ad26.COV2.S vaccination. Ad26.COV2.S was given intramuscularly at 5x10^10 or 1x10^11 viral particles, as a single shot or as two shots 56 days apart. Trial participants were randomized into five groups of five: low-dose or high-dose Ad26.COV2.S given once or twice, or placebo on both occasions. General findings and caveats noted by the study authors: Non-spike TCR breadth was comparable between vaccine and placebo recipients, consistent with the vaccine containing only spike. The authors noted that total T cell responses may have been underestimated by the TCR breadth and depth analyses. Compared with placebo recipients, Ad26.COV2.S recipients showed higher spike-specific TCR breadth (P = 0.0014). After vaccination, spike-specific CD8+ and CD4+ T cell responses were reported to show substantial breadth. The study lacked the statistical power to compare responses across vaccine doses or regimens.

TCRbeta CDR3 regions were sequenced with the immunoSEQ Assay. After extraction, genomic DNA underwent amplification by bias-controlled multiplex PCR, followed by high-throughput sequencing. Processing in the source paper ran as follows. Collapsing and filtering of sequences were performed to quantify the absolute abundance of each unique TCRbeta CDR3 region. T cell fraction was estimated by normalization of TCRbeta template counts to usable DNA, with usable DNA being measured through amplification of reference genes present in all nucleated cells. Repertoire TCRs were annotated as SARS-CoV-2-specific by exact matching of V gene, CDR3 amino acid sequence and J gene to a known reactive TCR set. The reference SARS-CoV-2 TCR set was derived from MIRA and filtered for enrichment in COVID-19-positive ImmuneCODE repertoires, a step that removed public or cross-reactive TCRs. Drawing on the MIRA antigens, annotated TCRs were analysed further at the level of specific ORF or position within ORF. Breadth was defined as the number of annotated unique rearrangements divided by the total number of unique productive rearrangements, and depth was defined as the summed frequency of the annotated unique rearrangements. Group comparisons of TCR breadth used two-sided Wilcoxon rank-sum tests. This immuneACCESS table, as held by TCRdb, lists in-frame sequences with V and J called but not all clones. Of the missing ones, under half trace to an unresolved V gene in checked studies; the others have no known cause. For V, J and clone size, that table is used; D and trimming come from the DNA. The sample table lists under 550,000 clones, approximately 90% of them with a count of one. Jointly, the top ten make up 10% to 15% of the sample.

Details on this clone: Its binding antigen is unknown. The sample holds no much larger clone one base away, and base qualities are not on file.

Sample treatment or condition, as interpreted from the label and publication: 15 to 20 received Ad26.COV2.S at low or high dose, single or two shots; five or six received placebo; per-sample allocation not given. Repertoires of vaccine and placebo recipients were sequenced from samples collected on day 63 after the first injection. Between 29 July and 7 August 2020, Cohort 1b enrolled about two dozen adults aged 18-55 years at one site in Boston, USA. Ad26.COV2.S was a replication-incompetent adenovirus type 26 vector expressing a prefusion-stabilized SARS-CoV-2 spike protein from the original Wuhan strain. The sequence came from a person aged 18-60 years who received the Ad26.COV2.S COVID-19 vaccine or a placebo. Sequencing was performed on peripheral blood, taken in a trial of Ad26.COV2.S vaccine versus placebo.

The nucleotide sequence is given as TGTGCCAGCAGTGAACAGGGCCATCAGCCCCAGCATTTT. Translated, this is CASSEQGHQPQHF. The sequence joins TRBV6-1 to TRBJ1-5; perhaps TRBD1 is the D gene, with 5 bases matching. V is pared back by 2 bases and J by 5 bases, with 7 bases lying between the germline termini. The CDR3 goes from the cysteine to the phenylalanine over 13 residues. This entry keeps only the CDR3 DNA: 39 bases, framed from base 1. The germline V gene provides CDR1 MNHNS and CDR2 SASEGT.